This passage covers 9 T cell receptor beta chains from one sample sequenced in a study of blood T cell repertoires in COVID-19. Sequencing used immunoSEQ multiplex PCR; TCRdb keeps in-frame clones, though not all of them. The sample lists about 170,000 clones; roughly 90% were seen once. Sequences were obtained from peripheral blood. These receptors were obtained from a man in his fifties or sixties with acute or convalescent COVID-19.

The table lists this clone with a few counts. The chain joins TRBV28 to TRBJ1-4, with D possibly TRBD1 on 6 matching bases. Per germline, CDR1 MDHEN and CDR2 SYDVKM. V gave up 6 bases and J gave up 8 bases, with 16 bases separating them. This CDR3 is 14 amino acids long. The CDR3 is CASSQTGLGEKLFF. The DNA of the CDR3 is TGTGCCAGCAGCCAAACAGGGCTGGGCGAAAAACTGTTTTTT.

The chain couples TRBV2 to TRBJ1-6; D remains unclear. The CDR3 length is 12 residues. Germline lookup yields CDR1 SNHLY and CDR2 FYNNEI. V was pared by 7 bases and J by 8 bases, with 9 bases between. CDR3 coding DNA: TGTGCCAGCATGGCGGGGTATTCACCCCTCCACTTT. Its translation is CASMAGYSPLHF.

The table lists this clone with a few counts. The chain is built from TRBV28 and TRBJ1-1; the match to TRBD1 covers 10 bases. CDR3 size: 15 residues. Germline V gives CDR1 MDHEN, CDR2 SYDVKM. The ends lost 6 bases at V and 5 bases at J; junction bases unmatched: 9. The CDR3 coding sequence is TGTGCCAGCAGAGGGCCCGGACAGGGGGGTACTGAAGCTTTCTTT. Protein product: CASRGPGQGGTEAFF.

The chain combines TRBV15 with TRBJ2-1; no definite D call. CDR1 and CDR2 from the germline V gene are LNHNV and YYDKDF (reference sequence). The CDR3 has 17 amino acids. V lost 1 base, J lost 2 bases, and 15 bases lay in between. The CDR3 coding sequence is TGTGCCACCAGCAGAGCGGAGTTCCCTGTCACCTACAATGAGCAGTTCTTC. Its translation is CATSRAEFPVTYNEQFF.

The gene calls are TRBV30 and TRBJ1-2, with D perhaps matching TRBD1 (5 bases). CDR1 is GTSNPN, CDR2 SVGIG, per germline (reference sequence). The length of the CDR3 is 17 residues. The germline V and J ends were trimmed by 0 bases and 1 base, with 18 bases remaining between them. CDR3 loop: CAWSVGGTAINNYGYTF. In nucleotides, the CDR3 is TGTGCCTGGAGTGTGGGAGGGACGGCAATAAATAACTATGGCTACACCTTC.

CDR3: CASSLIGVGRGQETQYF. In DNA, the CDR3 is TGTGCCAGCAGCTTAATAGGGGTAGGGCGTGGACAAGAGACCCAGTACTTC. The chain couples TRBV7-6 to TRBJ2-5, with D tentatively TRBD1 (5 bases). The CDR3 length is 17 residues. V lost 2 bases and J lost 2, with 18 bases in between. Germline V lookup: CDR1 SGHVS, CDR2 FNYEAQ.

The chain has TRBV11-1 and TRBJ2-5; 8 bases align to TRBD1. Germline loops: CDR1 SGHAT, CDR2 FQDESV (reference sequence). With 3 bases clipped from V and 5 bases from J, the junction kept 11 bases outside the gene matches. CDR3 length equals 16 residues. CDR3 amino acids: CASSFRGRQGRETQYF. The CDR3 region has the DNA TGTGCCAGCAGCTTTCGAGGTCGACAGGGGAGGGAGACCCAGTACTTC.

The CDR3 is CASSRGQLIKNYEQYV. The CDR3 DNA sequence: TGTGCCAGCAGCCGGGGACAACTTATAAAGAACTACGAGCAGTACGTC. The chain links TRBV11-2 to TRBJ2-7; D perhaps matches TRBD1 (6 bases). The V end lost 5 bases, the J end lost 3 bases, and 20 bases lay between the germline ends. Germline V CDR1 and CDR2: SGHAT, FQNNGV. The CDR3 loop spans 16 amino acids.

This clone has just a few counts. The gene calls are TRBV6-6 and TRBJ2-1; 9 positions match TRBD2. V shed 5 bases and J 2 bases; nucleotides not matched to a gene: 4. The germline V gene encodes CDR1 MNHNY and CDR2 SVGAGI (reference sequence). This CDR3 has 15 amino acids. DNA for the CDR3: TGTGCCAGCAGTCTTAGCGGGGGTACCTACAATGAGCAGTTCTTC. This encodes CASSLSGGTYNEQFF.